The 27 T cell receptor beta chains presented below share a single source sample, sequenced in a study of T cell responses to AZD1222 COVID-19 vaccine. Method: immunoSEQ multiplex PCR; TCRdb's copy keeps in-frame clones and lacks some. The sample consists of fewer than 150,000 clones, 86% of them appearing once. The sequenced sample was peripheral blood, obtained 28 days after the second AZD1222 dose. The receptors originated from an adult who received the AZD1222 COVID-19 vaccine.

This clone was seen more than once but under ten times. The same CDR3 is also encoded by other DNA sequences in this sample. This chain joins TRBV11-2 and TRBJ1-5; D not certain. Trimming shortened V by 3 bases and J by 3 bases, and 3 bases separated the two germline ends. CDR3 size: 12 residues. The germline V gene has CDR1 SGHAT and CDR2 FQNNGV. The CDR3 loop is CASSFDNQPQHF. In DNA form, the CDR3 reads TGTGCCAGCAGCTTCGACAATCAGCCCCAGCATTTT.

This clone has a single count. CDR3 coding DNA: TGCAGCGTCAGGAGTTCAGGGGCTGCAACTAATGAAAAACTGTTTTTT. Protein sequence: CSVRSSGAATNEKLFF. This chain connects TRBV29-1 to TRBJ1-4; TRBD1 is a possible D gene (6 bases). Germline-derived CDR1 and CDR2 are SQVTM and ANQGSEA. Trimming left V 6 bases short and J 0 bases short, with 17 bases between. The CDR3 extends over 16 amino acids.

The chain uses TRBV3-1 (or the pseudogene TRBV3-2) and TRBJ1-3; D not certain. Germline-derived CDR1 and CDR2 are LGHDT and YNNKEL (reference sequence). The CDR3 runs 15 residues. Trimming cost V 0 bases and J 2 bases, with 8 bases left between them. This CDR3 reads CASSQDAGTGNTIYF. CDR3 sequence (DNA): TGTGCCAGCAGCCAAGATGCAGGAACTGGAAACACCATATATTTT.

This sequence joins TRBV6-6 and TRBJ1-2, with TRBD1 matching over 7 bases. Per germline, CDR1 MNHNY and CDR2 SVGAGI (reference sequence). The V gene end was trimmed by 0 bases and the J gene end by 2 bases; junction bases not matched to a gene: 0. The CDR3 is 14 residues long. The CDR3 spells CASSYSRGNYGYTF. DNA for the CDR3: TGTGCCAGCAGTTACTCCAGGGGGAACTATGGCTACACCTTC.

The CDR3 region is CASSSPQGYVNTIYF. In DNA form, the CDR3 reads TGTGCCAGCAGTTCCCCACAGGGATACGTAAACACCATATATTTT. This rearrangement joins TRBV28 to TRBJ1-3; possibly TRBD1 for D (6 bases). Trimming shortened V by 4 bases and J by 6 bases, and 16 bases separated the two germline ends. The germline V gene has CDR1 MDHEN and CDR2 SYDVKM. CDR3 length: 15 amino acids. Using reference TRBV28 and TRBJ1-3 for the parts outside the CDR3, the full variable domain is DVKVTQSSRYLVKRTGEKVFLECVQDMDHENMFWYRQDPGLGLRLIYFSYDVKMKEKGDIPEGYSVSREKKERFSLILESASTNQTSMYLCASSSPQGYVNTIYFGEGSWLTVV.

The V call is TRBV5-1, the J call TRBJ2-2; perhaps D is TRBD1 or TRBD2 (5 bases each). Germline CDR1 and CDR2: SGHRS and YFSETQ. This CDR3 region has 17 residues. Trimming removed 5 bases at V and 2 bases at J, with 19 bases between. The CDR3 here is CASRPVGTAVNTGELFF. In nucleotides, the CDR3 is TGCGCCAGCAGGCCTGTAGGGACGGCAGTTAACACCGGGGAGCTGTTTTTT.

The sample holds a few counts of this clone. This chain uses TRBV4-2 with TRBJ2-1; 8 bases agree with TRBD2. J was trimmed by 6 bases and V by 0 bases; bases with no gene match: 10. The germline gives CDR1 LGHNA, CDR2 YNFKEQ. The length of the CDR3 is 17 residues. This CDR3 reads CASSQEGLAGLGNEQFF. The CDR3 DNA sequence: TGTGCCAGCAGCCAAGAGGGGCTAGCGGGCCTCGGCAATGAGCAGTTCTTC.

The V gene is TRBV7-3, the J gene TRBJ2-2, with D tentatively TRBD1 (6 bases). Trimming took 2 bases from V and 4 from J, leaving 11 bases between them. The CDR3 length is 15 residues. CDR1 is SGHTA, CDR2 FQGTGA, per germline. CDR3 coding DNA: TGTGCCAGCAGCTTAGGCAGGGGAGCCACCGGGGAGCTGTTTTTT. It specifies CASSLGRGATGELFF.

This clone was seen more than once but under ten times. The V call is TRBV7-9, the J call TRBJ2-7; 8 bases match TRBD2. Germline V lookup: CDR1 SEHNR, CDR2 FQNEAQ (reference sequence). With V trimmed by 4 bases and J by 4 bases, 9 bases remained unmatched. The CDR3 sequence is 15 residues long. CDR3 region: CASSSSGSPPYEQYF. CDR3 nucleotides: TGTGCCAGCAGCTCGAGCGGGAGTCCCCCGTACGAGCAGTACTTC.

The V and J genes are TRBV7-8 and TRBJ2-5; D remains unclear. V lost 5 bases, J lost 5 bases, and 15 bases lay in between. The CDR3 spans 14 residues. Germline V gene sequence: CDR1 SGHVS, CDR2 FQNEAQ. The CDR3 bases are TGTGCCAGCAGCCCCGTGGGTCAAGGGGAGACCCAGTACTTC. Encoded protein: CASSPVGQGETQYF.

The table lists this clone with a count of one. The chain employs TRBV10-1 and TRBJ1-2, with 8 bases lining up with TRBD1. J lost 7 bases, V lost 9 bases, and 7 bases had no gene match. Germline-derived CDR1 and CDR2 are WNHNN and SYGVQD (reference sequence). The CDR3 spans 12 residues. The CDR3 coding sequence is TGCGCCAGGTCGGGACAGGTAAGTGGCTACACCTTC. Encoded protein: CARSGQVSGYTF.

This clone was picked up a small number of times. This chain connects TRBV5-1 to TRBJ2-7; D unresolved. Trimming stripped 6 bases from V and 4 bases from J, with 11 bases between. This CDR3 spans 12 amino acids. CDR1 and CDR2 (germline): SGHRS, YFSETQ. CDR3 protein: CASTEELYEQYF. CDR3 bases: TGCGCCAGCACCGAGGAATTGTACGAGCAGTACTTC.

Here the CDR3 DNA reads TGTGCCAGCAGGACTCTGGGCCCAGATACGCAGTATTTT. Residues: CASRTLGPDTQYF. The chain joins TRBV7-9 to TRBJ2-3; D uncertain. V was clipped by 6 bases and J by 4 bases, with 11 bases between them. The CDR3 extends over 13 amino acids. The germline gives CDR1 SEHNR, CDR2 FQNEAQ (reference sequence).

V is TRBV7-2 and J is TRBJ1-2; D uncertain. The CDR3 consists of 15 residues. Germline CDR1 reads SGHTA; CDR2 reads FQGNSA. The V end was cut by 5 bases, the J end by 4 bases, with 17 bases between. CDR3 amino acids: CASSPPNPRSYGYTF. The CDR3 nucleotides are TGTGCCAGCAGCCCTCCCAACCCCAGGAGCTATGGCTACACCTTC.

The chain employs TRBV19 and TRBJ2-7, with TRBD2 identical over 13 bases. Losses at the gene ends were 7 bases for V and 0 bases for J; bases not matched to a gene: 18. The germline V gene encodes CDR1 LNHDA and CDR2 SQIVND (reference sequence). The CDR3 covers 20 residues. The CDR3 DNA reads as TGTGCCAGTACCCCGTTGTTTTCGGGACTAGCGGGGCCCAGCTCCTACGAGCAGTACTTC. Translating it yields CASTPLFSGLAGPSSYEQYF.

This CDR3 is CASSVGGVRTDTQYF. The CDR3 coding sequence is TGTGCCAGCAGCGTAGGCGGGGTACGCACAGATACGCAGTATTTT. The chain combines TRBV9 with TRBJ2-3, with D possibly matching TRBD2 (6 bases). The CDR3 length is 15 residues. The germline CDR1 and CDR2 sequences are SGDLS and YYNGEE. V was pared by 0 bases and J by 1 base, with 9 bases between.

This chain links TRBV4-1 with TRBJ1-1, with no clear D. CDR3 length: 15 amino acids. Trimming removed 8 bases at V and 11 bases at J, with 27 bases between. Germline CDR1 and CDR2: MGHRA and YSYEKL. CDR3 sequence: CASVIEPGRSSGAFF. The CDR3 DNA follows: TGCGCCAGCGTCATAGAACCGGGCCGCTCTTCCGGCGCTTTCTTT.

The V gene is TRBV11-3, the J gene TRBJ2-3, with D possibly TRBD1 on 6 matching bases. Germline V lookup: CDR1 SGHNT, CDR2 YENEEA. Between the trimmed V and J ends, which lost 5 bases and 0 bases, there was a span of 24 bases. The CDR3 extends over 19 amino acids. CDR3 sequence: CASSQRDTLSRLSTDTQYF. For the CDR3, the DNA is TGTGCCAGCAGCCAAAGGGACACGTTAAGCCGGCTTAGCACAGATACGCAGTATTTT.

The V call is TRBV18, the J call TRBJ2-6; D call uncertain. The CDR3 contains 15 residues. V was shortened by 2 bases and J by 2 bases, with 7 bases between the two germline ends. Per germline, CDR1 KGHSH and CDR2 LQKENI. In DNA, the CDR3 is TGTGCCAGCTCACCAGGGCTGCCTGGGGCCAACGTCCTGACTTTC. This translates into CASSPGLPGANVLTF.

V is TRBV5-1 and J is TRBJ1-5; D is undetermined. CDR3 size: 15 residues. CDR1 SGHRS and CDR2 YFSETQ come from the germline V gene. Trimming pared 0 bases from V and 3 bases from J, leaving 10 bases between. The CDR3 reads CASSLVGGTNQPQHF. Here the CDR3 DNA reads TGCGCCAGCAGCTTGGTCGGAGGAACCAATCAGCCCCAGCATTTT.

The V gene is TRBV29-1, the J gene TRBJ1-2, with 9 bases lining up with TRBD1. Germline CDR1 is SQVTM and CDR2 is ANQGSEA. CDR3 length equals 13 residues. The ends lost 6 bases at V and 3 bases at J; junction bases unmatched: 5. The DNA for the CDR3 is TGCAGCGTCCACCGGGACAGGGACTATGGCTACACCTTC. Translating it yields CSVHRDRDYGYTF.

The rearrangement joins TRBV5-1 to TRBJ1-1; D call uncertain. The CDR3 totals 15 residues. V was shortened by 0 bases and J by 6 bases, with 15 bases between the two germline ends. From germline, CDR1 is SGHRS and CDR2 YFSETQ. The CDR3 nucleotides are TGCGCCAGCAGCTTGGTGCCCGGGGTTGGTTCTGAAGCTTTCTTT. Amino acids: CASSLVPGVGSEAFF.

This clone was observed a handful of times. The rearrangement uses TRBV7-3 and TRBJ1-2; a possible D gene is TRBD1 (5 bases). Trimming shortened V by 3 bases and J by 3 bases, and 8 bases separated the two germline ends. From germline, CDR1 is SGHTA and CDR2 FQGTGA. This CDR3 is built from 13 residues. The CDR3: CASSLGQDYGYTF. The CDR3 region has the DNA TGTGCCAGCAGCTTGGGGCAGGACTATGGCTACACCTTC.

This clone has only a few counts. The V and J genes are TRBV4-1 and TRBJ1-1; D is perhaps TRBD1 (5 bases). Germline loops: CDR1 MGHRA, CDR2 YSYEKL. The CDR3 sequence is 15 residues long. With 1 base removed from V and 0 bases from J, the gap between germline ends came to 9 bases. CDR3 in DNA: TGCGCCAGCAGCCAAGTGGGACGGCTGAACACTGAAGCTTTCTTT. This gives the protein CASSQVGRLNTEAFF.

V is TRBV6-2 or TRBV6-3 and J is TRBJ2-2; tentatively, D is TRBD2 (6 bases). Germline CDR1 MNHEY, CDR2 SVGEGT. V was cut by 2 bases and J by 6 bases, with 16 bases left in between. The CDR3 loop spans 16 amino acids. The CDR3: CASSYLGDGGAGELFF. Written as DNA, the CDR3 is TGTGCCAGCAGTTACCTTGGCGACGGAGGGGCCGGGGAGCTGTTTTTT.

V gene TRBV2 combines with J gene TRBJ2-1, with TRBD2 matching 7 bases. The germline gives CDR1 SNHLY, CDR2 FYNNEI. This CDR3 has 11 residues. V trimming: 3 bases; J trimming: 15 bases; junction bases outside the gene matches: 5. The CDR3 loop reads CASSEAGVRFF. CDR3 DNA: TGTGCCAGCAGTGAGGCGGGAGTCAGGTTCTTC.

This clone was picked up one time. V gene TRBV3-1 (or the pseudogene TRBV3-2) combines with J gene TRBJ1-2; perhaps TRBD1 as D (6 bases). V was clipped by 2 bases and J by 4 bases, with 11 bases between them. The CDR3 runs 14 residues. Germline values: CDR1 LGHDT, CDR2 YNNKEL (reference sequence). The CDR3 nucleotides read TGTGCCAGCAGCCAAATCGGGACATTCTATGGCTACACCTTC. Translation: CASSQIGTFYGYTF.